These T cell receptor beta chains were read from a single sample in a study of blood T cells in healthy people across ages. TCRdb itself ran the 5' RACE reads through MiXCR, one entry per CDR3 protein. The sample records 600,000 or so distinct CDR3 sequences, around 31% being singletons. Sequencing was performed on blood. The receptors shown here come from a woman of 80 years or more in good health. The CDR3 runs from the conserved cysteine through the conserved F or W. D genes are given only for firm matches. Rows give clone size only sometimes, using once, few, many, or a class for an expanded clone.

size: many; D: NA; J: TRBJ2-6; V: TRBV7-3; DNA: TGTGCCAGCAGCTTGGCCTCTGGGGCCAACGTCCTGACTTTC; CDR3: CASSLASGANVLTF
size: many; D: NA; J: TRBJ2-6; V: TRBV18; DNA: TGTGCCAGCAGCCGTGACAGGTCCTCTGGGGCCAACGTCCTGACTTTC; CDR3: CASSRDRSSGANVLTF
size: many; D: TRBD1; J: TRBJ2-1; V: TRBV20-1; DNA: TGCAGTGCTATAGGGGACAGGATCTACAATGAGCAGTTCTTC; CDR3: CSAIGDRIYNEQFF
size: NA; D: NA; J: TRBJ1-1; V: TRBV20-1; DNA: TGCAGTGCTACCGATTTAGGGGGTTTCGGCACTGAAGCTTTCTTT; CDR3: CSATDLGGFGTEAFF
size: NA; D: NA; J: TRBJ1-5; V: TRBV20-1; DNA: TGCAGTGCTAGAGATCCGGTGAGGGTTTATCAGCCCCAGCATTTT; CDR3: CSARDPVRVYQPQHF
size: NA; D: NA; J: TRBJ1-1; V: TRBV30; DNA: TGTGCCTGGAGCGTGGACACGAACACTGAAGCTTTCTTT; CDR3: CAWSVDTNTEAFF
size: NA; D: TRBD2; J: TRBJ2-1; V: TRBV7-3; DNA: TGTGCCAGCAGCCCTCTAGGAGCGGGAGACAGGTTCTTC; CDR3: CASSPLGAGDRFF
size: NA; D: TRBD1; J: TRBJ1-4; V: TRBV4-2; DNA: TGTGCCAGCAGTACCTATCTGGGACAGGGGCTAACTAATGAAAAACGGTTTTTT; CDR3: CASSTYLGQGLTNEKRFF
size: NA; D: NA; J: TRBJ2-7; V: TRBV20-1; DNA: TGCAGTGCTTCCAGGGGGGGGGCCTACGAGCAGTACTTC; CDR3: CSASRGGAYEQYF
size: once; D: NA; J: TRBJ2-7; V: TRBV20-1; DNA: TGCAGTGCTAAGGCGGGGTCTTCGGCCGAGCAGTACTTC; CDR3: CSAKAGSSAEQYF
size: few; D: NA; J: TRBJ1-2; V: TRBV7-9; DNA: TGTGCCAGCAGCTCGAGGAGGGGCTGGGGCTACACCTTC; CDR3: CASSSRRGWGYTF
size: many; D: TRBD1; J: TRBJ2-3; V: TRBV4-2; DNA: TGTGCCAGCAGCCCGACCGGGACAGGGCATACAGATACGCAGTATTTT; CDR3: CASSPTGTGHTDTQYF
size: many; D: NA; J: TRBJ1-2; V: TRBV28; DNA: TGTGCCAGCAGTTCCGGGGACTGGCAGACCCCTTGGGGCTACACCTTC; CDR3: CASSSGDWQTPWGYTF
size: many; D: TRBD2; J: TRBJ2-3; V: TRBV9; DNA: TGTGCCAGCAGCGGCCCGGGACTAGCGGGGGCCCCTCCAGATACGCAGTATTTT; CDR3: CASSGPGLAGAPPDTQYF
size: many; D: NA; J: TRBJ2-3; V: TRBV25-1; DNA: TGTGCCAGCAGTGGTTCCCTCCGTGGGGCAGATACGCAGTATTTT; CDR3: CASSGSLRGADTQYF
size: once; D: NA; J: TRBJ2-7; V: TRBV27; DNA: TGTGCCAGCAGTTTTGACCCCAGGGGCGAGCAGTACTTC; CDR3: CASSFDPRGEQYF
size: NA; D: NA; J: TRBJ1-4; V: TRBV6-1; DNA: TGTGCCAGCAGTCAAGAGAAAGTTGGGGGGGAAAAACTGTTTTTT; CDR3: CASSQEKVGGEKLFF
size: many; D: NA; J: TRBJ1-5; V: TRBV5-1; DNA: TGCGCCAGCAGCTTATCAAGGTCGCGTCAGCCCCAGCATTTT; CDR3: CASSLSRSRQPQHF
size: NA; D: TRBD1; J: TRBJ2-2; V: TRBV6-5; DNA: TGTGCCAGCAGTTCGGCCAGGGGGCCGTCCGGGGAGCTGTTTTTT; CDR3: CASSSARGPSGELFF
size: NA; D: TRBD1; J: TRBJ2-1; V: TRBV12-3/TRBV12-4; DNA: TGTGCCAGCAGTCTTACAGGGGACAACTACAATGAGCAGTTCTTC; CDR3: CASSLTGDNYNEQFF
size: NA; D: NA; J: TRBJ2-7; V: TRBV5-6; DNA: TGTGCCAGCAGCTTGATGAAGGTATCTATCCTCAACCACTTC; CDR3: CASSLMKVSILNHF
size: few; D: NA; J: TRBJ1-5; V: TRBV6-1; DNA: TGTGCCAGCACCCGGGGGGCCCAAGGCAATCAGCCCCAGCATTTT; CDR3: CASTRGAQGNQPQHF
size: once; D: NA; J: TRBJ1-2; V: TRBV6-6; DNA: TGTGCCAGCAGTTACTCGTGGGATGGCTACACCTTC; CDR3: CASSYSWDGYTF
size: many; D: TRBD1; J: TRBJ2-7; V: TRBV19; DNA: TGTGCCAGTAGCGGACAGGCGAACTCCTACGAGCAGTACTTC; CDR3: CASSGQANSYEQYF
size: many; D: TRBD1; J: TRBJ1-1; V: TRBV6-1; DNA: TGTGCCAGCAGGCCAATGACAGGGAACCTGAACACTGAAGCTTTCTTT; CDR3: CASRPMTGNLNTEAFF
size: many; D: NA; J: TRBJ2-3; V: TRBV3-1; DNA: TGTGCCAGCAGCCAAGAGAGACGGGGTACGCAGTATTTT; CDR3: CASSQERRGTQYF
size: NA; D: TRBD1; J: TRBJ1-6; V: TRBV9; DNA: TGTGCCAGCAGCGTAGGTCTCGGGACAGGGACCTTTGACTCACCCCTCCACTTT; CDR3: CASSVGLGTGTFDSPLHF
size: many; D: NA; J: TRBJ1-6; V: TRBV27; DNA: TGTGCCAGCAGGGAGACATCCCTCTATAATTCACCCCTCCACTTT; CDR3: CASRETSLYNSPLHF
size: many; D: NA; J: TRBJ1-1; V: TRBV29-1; DNA: TGCAGCGTTGGCATAGTGCAGGGTACTGAAGCTTTCTTT; CDR3: CSVGIVQGTEAFF
size: many; D: TRBD2; J: TRBJ2-5; V: TRBV20-1; DNA: TGCAGTGCTAGCACTAGCGGGGTACAAGAGACCCAGTACTTC; CDR3: CSASTSGVQETQYF
size: many; D: TRBD2; J: TRBJ2-5; V: TRBV7-2; DNA: TGTGCCAGCAGCCCGGGGACTAGCAATCTGGAGACCCAGTACTTC; CDR3: CASSPGTSNLETQYF
size: NA; D: NA; J: TRBJ1-4; V: TRBV20-1; DNA: TGCAGTGCTAGAGATCGCTTAGGGGATGAAAAACTGTTTTTT; CDR3: CSARDRLGDEKLFF
size: few; D: TRBD2; J: TRBJ2-3; V: TRBV4-2; DNA: TGTGCCAGCAGCCAAGATGATAGCGGGGGGCCGTCGACAGATACGCAGTATTTT; CDR3: CASSQDDSGGPSTDTQYF
size: few; D: TRBD1; J: TRBJ1-1; V: TRBV30; DNA: TGTGCCTGGAGAGGGACAGGGGTGACTGAAGCTTTCTTT; CDR3: CAWRGTGVTEAFF
size: many; D: NA; J: TRBJ2-1; V: TRBV5-1; DNA: TGCGCCAGCAGCTTGGTCGGGGCCTCCTACAATGAGCAGTTCTTC; CDR3: CASSLVGASYNEQFF
size: many; D: TRBD2; J: TRBJ2-1; V: TRBV20-1; DNA: TGCAGTGCTGGACTAGCGGGGGGCTCCTACAATGAGCAGTTCTTC; CDR3: CSAGLAGGSYNEQFF